This T cell receptor beta chain appears in the sequencing data of a study of radiotherapy plus CTLA-4 blockade in lung cancer. As for the study in general: Objective responses were documented in 15% to 20% of patients, with disease control in roughly 33%. Study-wide points: In blood, tumor-derived TCR clones expanded after radiotherapy plus ipilimumab. The authors reported that early blood T cell clone dynamics, with interferon-beta, best predicted response.

TCRdb keeps only in-frame clones here, not all; method: immunoSEQ multiplex PCR. The sample yields tens of thousands of clones, under 80% seen once. Focal radiation plus CTLA-4 blockade with ipilimumab was given to patients with chemo-refractory metastatic non-small-cell lung cancer. The CDR3 sequence is 15 residues long. Deletions cut 1 base from V and 4 bases from J, with 14 bases between. Germline V CDR1 and CDR2: KGHSH, LQKENI. In regard to this clone: The antigen remains unidentified.

The specimen was peripheral blood, collected from a patient treated with radiotherapy plus ipilimumab. The chain employs TRBV18 and TRBJ2-7; D may be TRBD1 (5 bases). The clonotype originates from a human donor with non-small cell lung cancer who had a complete response to radiotherapy plus ipilimumab. This chain's CDR3 is CASSPRSGKGYEQYV. CDR3 bases: TGTGCCAGCTCACCACGGTCTGGGAAGGGGTACGAGCAGTACGTC.